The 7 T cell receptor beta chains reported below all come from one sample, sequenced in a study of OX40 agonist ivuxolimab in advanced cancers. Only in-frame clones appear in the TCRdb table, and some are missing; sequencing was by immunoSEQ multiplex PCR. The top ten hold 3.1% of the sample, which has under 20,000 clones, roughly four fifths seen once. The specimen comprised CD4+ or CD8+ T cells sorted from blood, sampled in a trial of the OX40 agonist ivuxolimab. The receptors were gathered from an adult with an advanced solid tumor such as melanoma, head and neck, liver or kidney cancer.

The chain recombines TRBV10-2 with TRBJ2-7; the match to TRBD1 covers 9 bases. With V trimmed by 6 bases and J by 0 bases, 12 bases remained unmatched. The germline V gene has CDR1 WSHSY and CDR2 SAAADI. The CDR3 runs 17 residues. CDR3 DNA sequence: TGCGCCAGCAGGACCATCGGCGGGACAGGGAGCTCCTACGAGCAGTACTTC. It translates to CASRTIGGTGSSYEQYF.

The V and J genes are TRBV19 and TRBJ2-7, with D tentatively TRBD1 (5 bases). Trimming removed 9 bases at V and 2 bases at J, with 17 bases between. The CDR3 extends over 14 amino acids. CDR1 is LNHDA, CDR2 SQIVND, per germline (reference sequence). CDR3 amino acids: CASSPTGPPYEQYF. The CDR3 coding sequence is TGTGCCAGCTCCCCTACAGGACCCCCCTACGAGCAGTACTTC.

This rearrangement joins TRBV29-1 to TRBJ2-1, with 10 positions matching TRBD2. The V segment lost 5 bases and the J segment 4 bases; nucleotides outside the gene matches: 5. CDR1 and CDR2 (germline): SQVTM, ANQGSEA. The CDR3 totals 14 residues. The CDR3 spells CSVRRTSGYNEQFF. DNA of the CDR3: TGCAGCGTTCGAAGGACTAGCGGATACAATGAGCAGTTCTTC.

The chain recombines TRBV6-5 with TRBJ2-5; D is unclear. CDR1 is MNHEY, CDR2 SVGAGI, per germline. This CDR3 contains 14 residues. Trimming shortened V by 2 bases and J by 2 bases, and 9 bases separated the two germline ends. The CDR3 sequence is CASSYGQYQETQYF. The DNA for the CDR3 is TGTGCCAGCAGTTACGGGCAGTATCAAGAGACCCAGTACTTC.

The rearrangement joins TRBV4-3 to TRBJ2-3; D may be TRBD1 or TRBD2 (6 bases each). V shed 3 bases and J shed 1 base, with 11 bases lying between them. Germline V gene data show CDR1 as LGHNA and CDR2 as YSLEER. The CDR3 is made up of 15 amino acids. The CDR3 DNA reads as TGCGCCAGCAGCCAGAGGGGGGTTGGCACAGATACGCAGTATTTT. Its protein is CASSQRGVGTDTQYF.

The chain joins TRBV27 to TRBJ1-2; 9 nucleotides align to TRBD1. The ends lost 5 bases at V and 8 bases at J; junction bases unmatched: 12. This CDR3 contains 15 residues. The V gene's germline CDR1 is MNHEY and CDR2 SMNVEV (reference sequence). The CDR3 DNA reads TGTGCCAGCAGTACTCACCACGGGACAGGGTACGGCTACACCTTC. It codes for CASSTHHGTGYGYTF.

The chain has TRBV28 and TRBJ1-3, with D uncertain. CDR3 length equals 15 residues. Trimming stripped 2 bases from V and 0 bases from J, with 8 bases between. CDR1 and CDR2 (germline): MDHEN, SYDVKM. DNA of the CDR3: TGTGCCAGCAGTTTAATAGGGCGCTCTGGAAACACCATATATTTT. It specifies CASSLIGRSGNTIYF. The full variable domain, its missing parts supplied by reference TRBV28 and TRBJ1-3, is DVKVTQSSRYLVKRTGEKVFLECVQDMDHENMFWYRQDPGLGLRLIYFSYDVKMKEKGDIPEGYSVSREKKERFSLILESASTNQTSMYLCASSLIGRSGNTIYFGEGSWLTVV.